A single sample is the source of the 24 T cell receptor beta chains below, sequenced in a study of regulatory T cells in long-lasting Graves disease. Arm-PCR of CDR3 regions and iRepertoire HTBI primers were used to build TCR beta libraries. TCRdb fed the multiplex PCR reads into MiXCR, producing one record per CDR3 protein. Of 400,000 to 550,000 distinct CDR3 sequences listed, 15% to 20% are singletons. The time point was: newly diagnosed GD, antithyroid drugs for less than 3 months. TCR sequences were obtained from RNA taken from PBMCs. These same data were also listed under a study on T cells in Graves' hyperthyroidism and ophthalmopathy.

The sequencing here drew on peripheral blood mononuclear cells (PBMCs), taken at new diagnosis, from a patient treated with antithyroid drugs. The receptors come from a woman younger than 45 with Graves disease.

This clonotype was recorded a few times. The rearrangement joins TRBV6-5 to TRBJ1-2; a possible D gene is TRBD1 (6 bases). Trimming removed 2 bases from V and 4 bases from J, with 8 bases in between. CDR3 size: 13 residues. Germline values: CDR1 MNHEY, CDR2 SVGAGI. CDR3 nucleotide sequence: TGTGCCAGCAGTTACAGGGGGACCTATGGCTACACCTTC. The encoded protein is CASSYRGTYGYTF.

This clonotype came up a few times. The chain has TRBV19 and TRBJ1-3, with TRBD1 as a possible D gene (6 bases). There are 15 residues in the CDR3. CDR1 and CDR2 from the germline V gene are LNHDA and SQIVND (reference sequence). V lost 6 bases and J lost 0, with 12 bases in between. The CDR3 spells CASRQQGNSGNTIYF. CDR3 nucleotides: TGTGCCAGTAGGCAACAGGGCAACTCTGGAAACACCATATATTTT.

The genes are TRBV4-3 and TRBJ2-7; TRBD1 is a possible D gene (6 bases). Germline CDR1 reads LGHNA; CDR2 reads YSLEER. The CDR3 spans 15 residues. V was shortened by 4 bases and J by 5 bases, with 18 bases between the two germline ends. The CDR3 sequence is CASSLGFGGMDEQYF. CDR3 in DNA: TGCGCCAGCAGCCTGGGGTTTGGGGGCATGGACGAGCAGTACTTC.

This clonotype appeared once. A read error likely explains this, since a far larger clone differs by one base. The DNA for the CDR3 is TGTGCCAGCAGTTTTGGGGGCCAAAGCGAGCAGTTCTTC. Protein sequence: CASSFGGQSEQFF. V gene TRBV27 combines with J gene TRBJ2-1, with D perhaps TRBD1 (6 bases). Germline V gene lookup returns CDR1 MNHEY and CDR2 SMNVEV (reference sequence). The germline V and J ends were trimmed by 3 bases and 10 bases, with 13 bases remaining between them. The CDR3 is made up of 13 amino acids.

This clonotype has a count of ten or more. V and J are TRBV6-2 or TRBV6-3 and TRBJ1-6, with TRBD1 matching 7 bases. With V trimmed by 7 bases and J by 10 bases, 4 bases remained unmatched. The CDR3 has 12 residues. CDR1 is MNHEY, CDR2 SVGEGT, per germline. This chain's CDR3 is CASTRGGSPLHF. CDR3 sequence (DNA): TGTGCCAGCACCCGAGGGGGCTCACCCCTCCACTTT.

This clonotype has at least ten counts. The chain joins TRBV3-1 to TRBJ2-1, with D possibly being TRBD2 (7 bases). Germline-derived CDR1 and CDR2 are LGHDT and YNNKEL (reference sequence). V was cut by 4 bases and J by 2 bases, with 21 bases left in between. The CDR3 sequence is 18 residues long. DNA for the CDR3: TGTGCCAGCAGCCTGACTATAACGAGGGGGGGGGCCTACAATGAGCAGTTCTTC. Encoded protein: CASSLTITRGGAYNEQFF.

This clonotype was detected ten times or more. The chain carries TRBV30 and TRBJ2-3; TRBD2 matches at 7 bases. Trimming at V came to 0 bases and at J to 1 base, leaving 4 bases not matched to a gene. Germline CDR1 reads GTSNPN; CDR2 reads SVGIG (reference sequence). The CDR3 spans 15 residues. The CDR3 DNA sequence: TGTGCCTGGAGTGTATGGCTAGCGGGCACAGATACGCAGTATTTT. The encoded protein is CAWSVWLAGTDTQYF.

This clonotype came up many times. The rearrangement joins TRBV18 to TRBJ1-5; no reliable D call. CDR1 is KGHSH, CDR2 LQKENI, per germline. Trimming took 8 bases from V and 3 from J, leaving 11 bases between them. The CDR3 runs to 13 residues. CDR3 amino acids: CASSPRDNQPQHF. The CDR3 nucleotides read TGTGCCAGCAGTCCACGGGACAATCAGCCCCAGCATTTT.

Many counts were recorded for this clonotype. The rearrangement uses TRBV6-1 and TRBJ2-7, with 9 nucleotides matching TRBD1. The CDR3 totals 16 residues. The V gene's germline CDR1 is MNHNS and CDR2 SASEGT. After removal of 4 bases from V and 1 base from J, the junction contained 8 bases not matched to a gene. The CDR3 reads CASSVMRDRVSYEQYF. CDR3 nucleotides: TGTGCCAGCAGTGTTATGAGGGACAGGGTTTCCTACGAGCAGTACTTC.

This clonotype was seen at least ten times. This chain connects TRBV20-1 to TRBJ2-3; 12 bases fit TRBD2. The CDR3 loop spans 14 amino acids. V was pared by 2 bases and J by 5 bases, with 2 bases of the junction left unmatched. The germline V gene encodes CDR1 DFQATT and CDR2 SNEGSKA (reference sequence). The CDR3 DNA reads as TGCAGTGCTAGACTAGCGGGAGGGGAAGATACGCAGTATTTT. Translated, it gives CSARLAGGEDTQYF.

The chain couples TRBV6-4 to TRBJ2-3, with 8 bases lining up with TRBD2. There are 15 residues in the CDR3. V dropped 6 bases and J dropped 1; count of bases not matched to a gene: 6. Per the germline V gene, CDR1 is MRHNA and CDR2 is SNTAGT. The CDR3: CASSREGVGTDTQYF. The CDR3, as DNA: TGTGCCAGCAGCCGGGAGGGAGTCGGCACAGATACGCAGTATTTT.

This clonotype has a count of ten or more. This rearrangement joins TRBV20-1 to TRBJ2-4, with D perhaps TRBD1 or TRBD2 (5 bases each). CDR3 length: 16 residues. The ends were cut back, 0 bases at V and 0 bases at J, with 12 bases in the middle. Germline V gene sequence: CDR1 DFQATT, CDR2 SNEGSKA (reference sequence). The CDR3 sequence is CSARERGPLAKNIQYF. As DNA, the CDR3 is TGCAGTGCTAGAGAAAGGGGACCTTTAGCCAAAAACATTCAGTACTTC.

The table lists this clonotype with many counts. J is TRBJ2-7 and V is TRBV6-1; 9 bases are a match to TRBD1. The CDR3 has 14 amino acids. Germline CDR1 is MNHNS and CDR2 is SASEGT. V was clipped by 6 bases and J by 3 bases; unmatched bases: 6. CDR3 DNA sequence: TGTGCCAGCAGGTGGGACAGGGATAGCTACGAGCAGTACTTC. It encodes CASRWDRDSYEQYF.

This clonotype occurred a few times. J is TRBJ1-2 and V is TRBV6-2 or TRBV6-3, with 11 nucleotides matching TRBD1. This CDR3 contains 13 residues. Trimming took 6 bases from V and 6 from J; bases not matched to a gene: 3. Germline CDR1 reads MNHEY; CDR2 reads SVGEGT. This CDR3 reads CASSRDRGDGYTF. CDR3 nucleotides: TGTGCCAGCAGCCGGGACAGGGGGGATGGCTACACCTTC.

CDR3 nucleotide sequence: TGCAGTGCTACAATCCCAGCGGGAGCTACCGGGGAGCTGTTTTTT. Amino acid sequence: CSATIPAGATGELFF. This chain joins TRBV20-1 and TRBJ2-2; the match to TRBD2 covers 8 bases. V shed 4 bases, J shed 5 bases, and the junction held 9 bases outside the gene matches. This CDR3 spans 15 amino acids. The germline CDR1 and CDR2 sequences are DFQATT and SNEGSKA (reference sequence).

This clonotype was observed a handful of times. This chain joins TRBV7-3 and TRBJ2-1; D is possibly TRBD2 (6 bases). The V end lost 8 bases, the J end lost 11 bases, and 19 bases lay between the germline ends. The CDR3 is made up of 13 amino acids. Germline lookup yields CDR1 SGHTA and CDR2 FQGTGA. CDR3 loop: CASGFGGVGKQFF. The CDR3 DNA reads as TGTGCCAGCGGGTTCGGGGGAGTGGGTAAGCAGTTCTTC.

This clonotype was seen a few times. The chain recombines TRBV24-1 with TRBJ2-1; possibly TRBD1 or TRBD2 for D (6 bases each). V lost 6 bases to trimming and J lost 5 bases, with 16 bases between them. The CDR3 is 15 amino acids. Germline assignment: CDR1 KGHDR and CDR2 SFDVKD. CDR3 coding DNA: TGTGCCACCAGTTTGACCTCGGGGGCCAACAATGAGCAGTTCTTC. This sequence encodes CATSLTSGANNEQFF.

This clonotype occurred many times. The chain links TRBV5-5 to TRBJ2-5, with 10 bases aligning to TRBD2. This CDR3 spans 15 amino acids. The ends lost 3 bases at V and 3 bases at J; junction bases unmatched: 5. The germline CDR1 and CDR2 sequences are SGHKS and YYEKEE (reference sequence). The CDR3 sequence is CASSSSGRAEETQYF. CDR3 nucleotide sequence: TGTGCCAGCAGCTCAAGCGGGAGGGCCGAAGAGACCCAGTACTTC.

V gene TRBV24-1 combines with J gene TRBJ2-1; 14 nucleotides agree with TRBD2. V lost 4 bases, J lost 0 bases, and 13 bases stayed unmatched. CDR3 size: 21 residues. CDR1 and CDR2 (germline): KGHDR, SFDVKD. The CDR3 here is CATSDLPGTSGSWSSYNEQFF. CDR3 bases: TGTGCCACCAGTGACCTGCCCGGGACTAGCGGGAGTTGGAGCTCCTACAATGAGCAGTTCTTC.

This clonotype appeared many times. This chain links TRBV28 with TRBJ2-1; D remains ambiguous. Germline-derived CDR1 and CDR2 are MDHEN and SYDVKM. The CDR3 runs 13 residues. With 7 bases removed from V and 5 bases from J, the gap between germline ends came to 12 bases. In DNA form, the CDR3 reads TGTGCCAGCACGATCCTTTCGGACAATGAGCAGTTCTTC. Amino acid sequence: CASTILSDNEQFF.

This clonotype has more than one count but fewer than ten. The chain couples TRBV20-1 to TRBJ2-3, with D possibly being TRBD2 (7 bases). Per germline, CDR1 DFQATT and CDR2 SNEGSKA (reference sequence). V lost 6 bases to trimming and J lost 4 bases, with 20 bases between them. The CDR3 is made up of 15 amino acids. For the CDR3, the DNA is TGCAGTGCCGCGGGGGCTGGCGGGATATCAGATACGCAGTATTTT. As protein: CSAAGAGGISDTQYF.

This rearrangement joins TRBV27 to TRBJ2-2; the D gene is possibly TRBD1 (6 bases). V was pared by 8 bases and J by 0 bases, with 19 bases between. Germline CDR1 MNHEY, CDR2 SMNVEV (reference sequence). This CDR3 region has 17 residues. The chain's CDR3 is CASRIGTLVANTGELFF. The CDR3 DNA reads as TGTGCCAGCCGAATTGGGACACTAGTGGCGAACACCGGGGAGCTGTTTTTT.

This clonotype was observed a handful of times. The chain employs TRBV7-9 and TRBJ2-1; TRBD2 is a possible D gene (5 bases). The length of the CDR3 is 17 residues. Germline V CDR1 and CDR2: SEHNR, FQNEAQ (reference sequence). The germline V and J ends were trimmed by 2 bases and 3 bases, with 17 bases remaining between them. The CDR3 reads CASSLPPLAGYYNEQFF. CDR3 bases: TGTGCCAGCAGCTTACCACCCCTGGCGGGCTACTACAATGAGCAGTTCTTC.

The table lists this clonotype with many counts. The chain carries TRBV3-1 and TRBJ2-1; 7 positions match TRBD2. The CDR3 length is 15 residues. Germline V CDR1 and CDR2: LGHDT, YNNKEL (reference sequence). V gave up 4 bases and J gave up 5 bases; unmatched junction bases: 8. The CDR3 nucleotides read TGTGCCAGCAGCCCACTAACGGGGGGACACAATGAGCAGTTCTTC. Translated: CASSPLTGGHNEQFF.